This entry features one T cell receptor (beta chain) sequence. Its specificity is unknown. Positively selected for CCR7, the CD45RO-negative cells used as naive CD8 cells excluded terminally differentiated effector memory CD45RA+ cells. Donation came from healthy HIV-negative adults that had no recent acute infections or vaccinations. The CDR3 is made up of 14 amino acids. The germline CDR1 and CDR2 sequences are SGHNT and YYREEE (reference sequence). The V end was cut by 5 bases, the J end by 4 bases, with 14 bases between. This specimen comes from a study of shared clonotypes between healthy human individuals. In the study overall: CD4 naive and memory got three plates each, CD8 naive two, CD8 memory one. Study conclusions and caveats: There were few donors, and this limited the genetic and exposure-history diversity represented. What naive subsets generally showed was a larger estimated richness than memory subsets showed.

Method: immunoSEQ multiplex PCR; TCRdb's copy keeps in-frame clones and lacks some. Of roughly 2,000,000 clones listed, roughly 95% are singletons. The receptor was derived from a man younger than 30 in good health. The rearrangement links TRBV5-4 to TRBJ2-3; D perhaps matches TRBD2 (5 bases). The specimen sequenced was naive CD8+ T cells sorted from blood. The CDR3 DNA follows: TGTGCCAGCAGTGAGACTCTAGCAGCAGATACGCAGTATTTT. The encoded protein is CASSETLAADTQYF.